These 14 T cell receptor beta chains came from one sample sequenced in a study of beta chain features in type 1 diabetes. Reverse transcribing all isolated RNA meant expressed TCRB transcripts were sequenced. Profiled with immunoSEQ multiplex PCR; TCRdb holds only in-frame clones, not every one. Among about 140,000 clones listed, around a tenth were seen once. The sample consisted of central memory CD4+ T cells from blood. The receptors shown here come from a woman in her thirties or forties in good health.

This chain joins TRBV6-1 and TRBJ2-7; 7 bases are shared with TRBD1. CDR1 MNHNS and CDR2 SASEGT come from the germline V gene. This CDR3 is built from 14 residues. V dropped 6 bases and J dropped 3; count of bases not matched to a gene: 8. This CDR3 is CASSLDRNVYEQYF. CDR3 nucleotides: TGTGCCAGCAGCCTGGACAGGAACGTCTACGAGCAGTACTTC.

This clone was found many times. This chain links TRBV5-1 with TRBJ2-5; D perhaps matches TRBD1 (6 bases). The germline CDR1 and CDR2 sequences are SGHRS and YFSETQ. The CDR3 spans 14 residues. V gave up 5 bases and J gave up 0 bases, with 11 bases separating them. CDR3 amino acids: CASSPRDNQETQYF. The DNA of the CDR3 is TGCGCCAGCAGTCCCCGGGACAACCAAGAGACCCAGTACTTC.

CDR3 sequence reads: CASSADRQGEQYF. As DNA, the CDR3 is TGTGCCAGCAGCGCGGACAGGCAGGGCGAGCAGTACTTC. The chain couples TRBV9 to TRBJ2-7; 7 bases line up with TRBD1. There are 13 residues in the CDR3. With V trimmed by 3 bases and J by 6 bases, 6 bases remained unmatched. CDR1 is SGDLS, CDR2 YYNGEE, per germline.

The J gene is TRBJ1-2, the V gene TRBV6-1; D might be TRBD1 (6 bases). The CDR3 spans 14 residues. Trimming took 7 bases from V and 5 from J, leaving 17 bases between them. The germline gives CDR1 MNHNS, CDR2 SASEGT. The CDR3 DNA reads TGTGCCAGCACCCAAGGGTGGGGACAATATGGCTACACCTTC. Translation gives CASTQGWGQYGYTF.

The chain couples TRBV5-1 to TRBJ1-6; D is undetermined. Germline V gene sequence: CDR1 SGHRS, CDR2 YFSETQ. V shed 2 bases and J shed 3 bases, with 9 bases lying between them. There are 15 residues in the CDR3. The DNA of the CDR3 is TGCGCCAGCAGCTTTGGGTCAGGCTATAATTCACCCCTCCACTTT. Amino acids: CASSFGSGYNSPLHF.

J is TRBJ2-3 and V is TRBV30, with D possibly being TRBD2 (5 bases). From germline, CDR1 is GTSNPN and CDR2 SVGIG (reference sequence). The ends were cut back, 5 bases at V and 0 bases at J, with 12 bases in the middle. CDR3 length equals 14 residues. The CDR3 sequence is CAWWVSGSTDTQYF. The CDR3 DNA reads TGTGCCTGGTGGGTCTCGGGGAGCACAGATACGCAGTATTTT.

This clone showed up just a few times. The chain links TRBV5-1 to TRBJ2-2; D is unresolved. Germline CDR1 and CDR2: SGHRS and YFSETQ. This CDR3 comprises 13 residues. V lost 5 bases and J lost 5, with 10 bases in between. CDR3 region: CASSRLGTGELFF. In DNA form, the CDR3 reads TGCGCCAGCAGTCGTCTCGGGACCGGGGAGCTGTTTTTT.

This clone was counted only a few times. V usage is TRBV21-1 and J usage is TRBJ2-7; the table's D call of TRBD1 was not tested on the DNA. TRBV21-1 is a pseudogene segment. The CDR3 length is 20 residues. This CDR3 is CASSNPSKTLGTVSSYEQYF. The DNA for the CDR3 is TGTGCCAGCAGCAATCCCTCCAAGACTTTGGGGACAGTGAGCTCCTACGAGCAGTACTTC.

This clone was seen more than once but under ten times. This chain uses TRBV5-1 with TRBJ2-1, with TRBD2 matching over 10 bases. The germline V gene encodes CDR1 SGHRS and CDR2 YFSETQ. V gave up 5 bases and J gave up 1 base; unmatched junction bases: 12. This CDR3 is 18 amino acids long. The CDR3 region has the DNA TGCGCCAGCAGTTCGGTTGGAGCGGGGGGGCCTTCCTACAATGAGCAGTTCTTC. Its protein product is CASSSVGAGGPSYNEQFF.

This clone was counted a few times. This chain connects TRBV2 to TRBJ2-1; the D gene is possibly TRBD1 (5 bases). V shed 5 bases and J shed 3 bases, with 8 bases lying between them. Germline values: CDR1 SNHLY, CDR2 FYNNEI. The CDR3 length is 13 residues. The CDR3 loop reads CASSPDIYNEQFF. CDR3 nucleotide sequence: TGTGCCAGCAGTCCGGACATCTACAATGAGCAGTTCTTC.

This clone has a handful of counts. The rearrangement uses TRBV15 and TRBJ2-2; 11 bases fit TRBD2. V lost 0 bases, J lost 6 bases, and 3 bases stayed unmatched. The length of the CDR3 is 16 residues. Germline loops: CDR1 LNHNV, CDR2 YYDKDF (reference sequence). CDR3 nucleotide sequence: TGTGCCACCAGCAGAGATAGCGGGGGGGCCGCCGGGGAGCTGTTTTTT. Translating it yields CATSRDSGGAAGELFF.

This clone showed up just a few times. The V gene is TRBV5-4, the J gene TRBJ1-1; D is uncertain. V was shortened by 5 bases and J by 3 bases, with 17 bases between the two germline ends. Germline CDR1 reads SGHNT; CDR2 reads YYREEE (reference sequence). The CDR3 loop spans 15 amino acids. The DNA for the CDR3 is TGTGCCAGCAGTCCCGACAATGTGGGTTACACTGAAGCTTTCTTT. Its translation is CASSPDNVGYTEAFF.

This clone was seen a handful of times. The chain combines TRBV18 with TRBJ2-7; 10 positions match TRBD1. The V and J ends lost 4 bases and 3 bases, in that order; junction bases with no gene match: 12. Germline CDR1 and CDR2: KGHSH and LQKENI. The CDR3 has 17 amino acids. The CDR3 DNA follows: TGTGCCAGCTCACGAACCGGGACAGGGGCTTCTGTCTACGAGCAGTACTTC. Translating gives CASSRTGTGASVYEQYF.

J is TRBJ1-1 and V is TRBV7-8; no clear D. Germline CDR1 SGHVS, CDR2 FQNEAQ. Trimming shortened V by 6 bases and J by 0 bases, and 11 bases separated the two germline ends. There are 14 residues in the CDR3. The CDR3 nucleotides are TGTGCCAGCAGTAAAAGAGCAATGAACACTGAAGCTTTCTTT. Protein product: CASSKRAMNTEAFF.